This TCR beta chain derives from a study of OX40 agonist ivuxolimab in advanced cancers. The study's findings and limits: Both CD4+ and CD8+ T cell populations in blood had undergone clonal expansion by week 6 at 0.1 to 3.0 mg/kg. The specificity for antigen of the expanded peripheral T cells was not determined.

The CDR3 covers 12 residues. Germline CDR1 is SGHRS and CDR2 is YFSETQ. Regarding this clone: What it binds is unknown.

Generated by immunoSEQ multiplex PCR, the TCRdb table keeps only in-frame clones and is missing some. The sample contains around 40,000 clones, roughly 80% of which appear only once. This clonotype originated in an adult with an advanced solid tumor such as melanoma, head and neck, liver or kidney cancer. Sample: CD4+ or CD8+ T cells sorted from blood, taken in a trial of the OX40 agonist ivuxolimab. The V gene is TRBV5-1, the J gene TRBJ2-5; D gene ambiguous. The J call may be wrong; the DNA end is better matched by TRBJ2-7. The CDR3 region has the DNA TGCGCCAGCAGCTCCCAGTACTACGAGCAGTACTTC. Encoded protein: CASSSQYYEQYF.